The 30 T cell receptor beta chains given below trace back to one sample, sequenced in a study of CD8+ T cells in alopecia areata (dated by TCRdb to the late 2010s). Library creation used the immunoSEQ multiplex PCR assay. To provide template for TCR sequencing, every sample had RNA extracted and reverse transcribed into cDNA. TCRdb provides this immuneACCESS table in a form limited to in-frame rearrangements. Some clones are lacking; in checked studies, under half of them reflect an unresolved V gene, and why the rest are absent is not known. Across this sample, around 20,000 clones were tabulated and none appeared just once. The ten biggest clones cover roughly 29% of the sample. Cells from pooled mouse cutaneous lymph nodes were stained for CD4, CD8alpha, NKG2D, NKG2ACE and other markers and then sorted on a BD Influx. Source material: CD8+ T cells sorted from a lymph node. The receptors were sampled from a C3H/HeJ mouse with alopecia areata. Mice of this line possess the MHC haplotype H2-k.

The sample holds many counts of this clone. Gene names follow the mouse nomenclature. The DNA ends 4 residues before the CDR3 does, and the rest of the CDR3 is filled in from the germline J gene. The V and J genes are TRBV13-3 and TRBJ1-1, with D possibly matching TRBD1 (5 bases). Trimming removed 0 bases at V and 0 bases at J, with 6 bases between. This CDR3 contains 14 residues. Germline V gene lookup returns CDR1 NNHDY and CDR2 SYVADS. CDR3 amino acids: CASSDGRENTEVFF. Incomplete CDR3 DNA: TGTGCCAGCAGTGATGGCAGGGAGAACACA.

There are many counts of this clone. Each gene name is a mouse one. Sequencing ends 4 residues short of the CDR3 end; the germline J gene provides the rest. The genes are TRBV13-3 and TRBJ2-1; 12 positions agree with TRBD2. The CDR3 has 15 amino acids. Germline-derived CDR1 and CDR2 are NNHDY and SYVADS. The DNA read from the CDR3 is TGTGCCAGCAGAGACTGGGGGGGCGCGAGGGCT. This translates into CASRDWGGARA. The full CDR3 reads CASRDWGGARAEQFF.

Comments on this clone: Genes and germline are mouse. The CDR3 sequence is CASSDAQNYAEQFF. The CDR3 DNA, read in part, is TGTGCCAGCAGTGATGCACAGAACTATGCT. The J gene is TRBJ2-1, the V gene TRBV13-1; no reliable D call. The read comes to an end 4 residues before the CDR3 does, leaving the germline J gene to fill in the end. V was cut by 0 bases and J by 1 base, with 5 bases left in between. Germline CDR1 is NSHNY and CDR2 is SYGAGN. The CDR3 contains 14 residues.

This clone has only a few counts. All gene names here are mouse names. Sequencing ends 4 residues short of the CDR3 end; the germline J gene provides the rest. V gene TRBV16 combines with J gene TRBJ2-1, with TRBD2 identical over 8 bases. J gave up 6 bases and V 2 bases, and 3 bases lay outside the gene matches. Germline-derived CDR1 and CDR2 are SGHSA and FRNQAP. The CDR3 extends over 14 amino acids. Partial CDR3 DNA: TGTGCAAGCAGCTTAACCTGGGGGGCTGCT. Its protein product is CASSLTWGAA. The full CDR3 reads CASSLTWGAAEQFF. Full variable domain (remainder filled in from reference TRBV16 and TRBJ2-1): NAGVIQTPRHKVTGKGQEATLWCEPISGHSAVFWYRQTIVQGLEFLTYFRNQAPIDDSGMPKERFSAQMPNQSHSTLKIQSTQPQDSAVYLCASSLTWGAAEQFFGPGTRLTVL.

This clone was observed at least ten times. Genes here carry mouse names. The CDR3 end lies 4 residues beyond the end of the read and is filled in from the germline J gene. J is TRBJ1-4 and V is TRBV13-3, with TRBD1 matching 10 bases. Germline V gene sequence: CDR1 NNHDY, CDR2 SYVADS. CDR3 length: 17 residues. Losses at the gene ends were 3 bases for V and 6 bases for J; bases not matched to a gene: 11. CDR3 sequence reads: CASSAPGQGKGHERLFF. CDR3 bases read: TGTGCCAGCAGTGCCCCGGGACAGGGGAAAGGACACGAA.

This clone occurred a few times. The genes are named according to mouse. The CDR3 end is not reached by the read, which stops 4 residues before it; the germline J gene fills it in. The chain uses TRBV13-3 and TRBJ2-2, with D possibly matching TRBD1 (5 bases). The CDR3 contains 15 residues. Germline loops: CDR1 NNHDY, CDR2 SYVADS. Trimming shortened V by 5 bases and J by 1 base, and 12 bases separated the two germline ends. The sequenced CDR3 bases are TGTGCCAGCAGAGGACAAACCTTAAACACCGGG. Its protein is CASRGQTLNTG. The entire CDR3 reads CASRGQTLNTGQLYF.

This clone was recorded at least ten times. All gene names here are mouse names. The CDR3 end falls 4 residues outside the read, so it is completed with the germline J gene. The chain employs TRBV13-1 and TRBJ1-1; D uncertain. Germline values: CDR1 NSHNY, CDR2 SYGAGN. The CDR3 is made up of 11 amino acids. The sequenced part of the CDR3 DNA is TGTGCCAGCAGTGAGAGGACA. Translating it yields CASSERT. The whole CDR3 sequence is CASSERTEVFF.

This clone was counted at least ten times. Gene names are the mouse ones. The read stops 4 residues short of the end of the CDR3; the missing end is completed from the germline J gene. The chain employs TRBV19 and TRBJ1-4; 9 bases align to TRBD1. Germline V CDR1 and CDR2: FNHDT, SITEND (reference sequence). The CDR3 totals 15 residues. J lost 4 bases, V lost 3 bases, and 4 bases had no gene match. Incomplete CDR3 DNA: TGTGCCAGCAGTACCGCGGGACAGGGCAACGAA. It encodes CASSTAGQGNE. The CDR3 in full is CASSTAGQGNERLFF.

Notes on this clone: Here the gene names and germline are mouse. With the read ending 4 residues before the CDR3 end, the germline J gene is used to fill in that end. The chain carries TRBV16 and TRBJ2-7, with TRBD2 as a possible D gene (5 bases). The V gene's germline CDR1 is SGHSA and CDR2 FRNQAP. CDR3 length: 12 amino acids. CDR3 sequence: CASSLAGYEQYF. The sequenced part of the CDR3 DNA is TGTGCAAGCAGCTTAGCTGGGTAT.

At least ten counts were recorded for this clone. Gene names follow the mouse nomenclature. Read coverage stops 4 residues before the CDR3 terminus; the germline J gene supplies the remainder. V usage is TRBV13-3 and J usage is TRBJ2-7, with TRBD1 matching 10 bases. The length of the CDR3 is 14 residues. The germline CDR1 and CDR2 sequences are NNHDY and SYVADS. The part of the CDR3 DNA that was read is TGTGCCAGCAGTCGACAGGGGGCGCTTTAT. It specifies CASSRQGALY. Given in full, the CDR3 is CASSRQGALYEQYF.

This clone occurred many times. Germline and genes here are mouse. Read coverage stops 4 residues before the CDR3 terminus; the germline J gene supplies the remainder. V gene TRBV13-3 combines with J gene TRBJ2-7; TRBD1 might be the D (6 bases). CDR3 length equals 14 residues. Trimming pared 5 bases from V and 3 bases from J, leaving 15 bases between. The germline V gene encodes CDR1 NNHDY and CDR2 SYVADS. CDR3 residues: CASSAGTKYYEQYF. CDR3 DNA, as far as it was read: TGTGCCAGCAGCGCCGGGACAAAATACTAT.

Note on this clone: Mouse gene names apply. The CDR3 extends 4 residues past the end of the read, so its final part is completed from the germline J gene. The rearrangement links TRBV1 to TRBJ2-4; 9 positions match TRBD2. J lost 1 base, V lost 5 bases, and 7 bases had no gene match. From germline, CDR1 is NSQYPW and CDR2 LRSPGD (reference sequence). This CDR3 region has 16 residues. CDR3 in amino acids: CTCSPTGGDGQNTLYF. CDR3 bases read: TGCACCTGCAGTCCGACTGGGGGAGACGGTCAAAAC.

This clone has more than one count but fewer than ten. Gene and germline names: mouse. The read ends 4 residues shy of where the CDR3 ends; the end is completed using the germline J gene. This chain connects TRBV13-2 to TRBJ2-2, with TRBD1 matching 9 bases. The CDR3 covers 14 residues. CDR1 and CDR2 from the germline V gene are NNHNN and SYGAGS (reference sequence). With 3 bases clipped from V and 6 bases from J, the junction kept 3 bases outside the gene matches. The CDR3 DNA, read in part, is TGTGCCAGCGGTGGGACAGGGGAGTCCGGG. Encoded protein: CASGGTGESG. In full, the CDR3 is CASGGTGESGQLYF.

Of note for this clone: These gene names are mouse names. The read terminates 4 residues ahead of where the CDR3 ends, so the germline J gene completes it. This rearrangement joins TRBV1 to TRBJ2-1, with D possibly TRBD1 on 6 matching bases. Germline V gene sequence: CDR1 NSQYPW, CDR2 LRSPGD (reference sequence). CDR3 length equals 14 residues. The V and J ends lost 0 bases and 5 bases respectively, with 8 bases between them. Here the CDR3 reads CTCSADQGNAEQFF. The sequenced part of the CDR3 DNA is TGCACCTGCAGTGCAGATCAGGGGAATGCT. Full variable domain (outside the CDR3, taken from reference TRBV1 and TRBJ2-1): VTLLEQNPRWRLVPRGQAVNLRCILKNSQYPWMSWYQQDLQKQLQWLFTLRSPGDKEVKSLPGADYLATRVTDTELRLQVANMSQGRTLYCTCSADQGNAEQFFGPGTRLTVL.

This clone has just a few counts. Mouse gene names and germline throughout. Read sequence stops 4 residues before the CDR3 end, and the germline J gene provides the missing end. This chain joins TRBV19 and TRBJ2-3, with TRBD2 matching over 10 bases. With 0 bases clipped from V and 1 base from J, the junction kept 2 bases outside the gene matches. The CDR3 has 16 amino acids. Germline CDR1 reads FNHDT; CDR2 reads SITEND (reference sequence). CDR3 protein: CASSIDWGGGAETLYF. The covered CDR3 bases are TGTGCCAGCAGTATAGACTGGGGGGGTGGTGCAGAA.

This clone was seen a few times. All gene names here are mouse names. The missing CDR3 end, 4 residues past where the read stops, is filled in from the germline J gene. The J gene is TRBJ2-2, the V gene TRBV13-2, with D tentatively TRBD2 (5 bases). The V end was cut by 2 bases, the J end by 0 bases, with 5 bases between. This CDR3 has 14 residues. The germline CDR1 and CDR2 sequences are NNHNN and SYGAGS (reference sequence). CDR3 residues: CASGDWANTGQLYF. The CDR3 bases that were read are TGTGCCAGCGGTGACTGGGCAAACACCGGG.

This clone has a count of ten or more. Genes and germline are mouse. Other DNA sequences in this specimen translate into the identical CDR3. CDR3 amino acids: CAWSLGGPSAETLYF. CDR3 DNA, as far as it was read: TGTGCCTGGAGTCTAGGGGGGCCTAGTGCAGAA. This rearrangement joins TRBV31 to TRBJ2-3, with a tentative D call TRBD2 (7 bases). Read sequence stops 4 residues before the CDR3 end, and the germline J gene provides the missing end. The CDR3 consists of 15 residues. The V gene lost 0 bases and the J gene lost 0 bases, with 10 bases spanning the gap. The germline V gene has CDR1 GKSSPN and CDR2 SITVG.

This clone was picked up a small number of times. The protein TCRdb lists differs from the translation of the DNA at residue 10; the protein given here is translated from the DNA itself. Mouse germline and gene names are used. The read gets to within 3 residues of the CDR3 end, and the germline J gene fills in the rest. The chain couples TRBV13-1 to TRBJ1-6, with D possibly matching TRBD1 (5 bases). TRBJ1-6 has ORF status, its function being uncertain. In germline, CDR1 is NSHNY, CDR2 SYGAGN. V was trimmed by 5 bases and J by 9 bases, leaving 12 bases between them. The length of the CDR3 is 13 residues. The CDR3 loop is CASREGSTSPLYF. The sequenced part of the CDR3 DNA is TGTGCCAGCAGAGAGGGGTCGACTTCGCCC.

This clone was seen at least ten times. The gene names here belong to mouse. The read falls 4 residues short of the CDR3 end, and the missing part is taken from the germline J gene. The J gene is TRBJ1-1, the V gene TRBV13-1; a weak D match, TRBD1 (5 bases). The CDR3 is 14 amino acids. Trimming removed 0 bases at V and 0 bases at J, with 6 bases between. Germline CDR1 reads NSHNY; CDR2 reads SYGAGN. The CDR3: CASSDARANTEVFF. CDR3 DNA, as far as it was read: TGTGCCAGCAGTGATGCCAGGGCAAACACA.

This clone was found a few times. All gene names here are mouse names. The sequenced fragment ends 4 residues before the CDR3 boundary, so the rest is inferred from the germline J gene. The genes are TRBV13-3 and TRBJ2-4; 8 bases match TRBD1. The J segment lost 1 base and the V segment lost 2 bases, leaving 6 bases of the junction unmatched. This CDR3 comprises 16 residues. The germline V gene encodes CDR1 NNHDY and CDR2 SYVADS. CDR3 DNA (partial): TGTGCCAGCAGTGACACAGGGGGGAGAGGTCAAAAC. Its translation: CASSDTGGRGQN. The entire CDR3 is CASSDTGGRGQNTLYF.

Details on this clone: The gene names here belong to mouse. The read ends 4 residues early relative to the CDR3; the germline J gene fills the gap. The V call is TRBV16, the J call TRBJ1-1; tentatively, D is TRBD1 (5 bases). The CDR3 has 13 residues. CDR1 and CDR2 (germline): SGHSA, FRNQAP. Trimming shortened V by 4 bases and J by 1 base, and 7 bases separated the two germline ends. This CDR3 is CASSWGGNTEVFF. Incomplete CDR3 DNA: TGTGCAAGCAGCTGGGGGGGAAACACA.

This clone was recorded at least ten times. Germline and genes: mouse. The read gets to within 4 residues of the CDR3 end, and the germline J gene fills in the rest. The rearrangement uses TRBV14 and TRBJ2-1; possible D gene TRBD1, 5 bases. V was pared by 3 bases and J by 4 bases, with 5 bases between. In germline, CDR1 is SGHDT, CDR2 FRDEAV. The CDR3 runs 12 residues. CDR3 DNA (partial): TGTGCCAGCAGTTGGACATATGCT. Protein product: CASSWTYA. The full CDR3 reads CASSWTYAEQFF.

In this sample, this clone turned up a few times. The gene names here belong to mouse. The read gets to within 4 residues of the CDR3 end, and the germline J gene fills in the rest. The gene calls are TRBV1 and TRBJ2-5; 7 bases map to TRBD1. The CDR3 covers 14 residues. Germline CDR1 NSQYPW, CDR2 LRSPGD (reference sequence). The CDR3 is CTCSGTGTKDTQYF. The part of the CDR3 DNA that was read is TGCACCTGCAGTGGGACAGGAACAAAAGAC.

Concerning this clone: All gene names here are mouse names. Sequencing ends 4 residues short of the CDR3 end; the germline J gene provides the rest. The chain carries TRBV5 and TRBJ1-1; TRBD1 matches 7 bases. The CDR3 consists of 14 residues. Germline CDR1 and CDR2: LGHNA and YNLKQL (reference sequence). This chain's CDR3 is CASSQASGQTEVFF. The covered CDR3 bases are TGTGCCAGCAGCCAAGCCTCGGGACAGACA.

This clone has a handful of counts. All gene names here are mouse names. Incomplete CDR3 DNA: TGTGCCAGCATCGACTGGGGGAACCAAGAC. Translation: CASIDWGNQD. The CDR3, in full, reads CASIDWGNQDTQYF. V gene TRBV19 combines with J gene TRBJ2-5; 9 bases are shared with TRBD2. Coverage ceases 4 residues before the CDR3 finishes, and the germline J gene fills in the end. Germline assignment: CDR1 FNHDT and CDR2 SITEND (reference sequence). Trimming at V came to 6 bases and at J to 0 bases, leaving 2 bases not matched to a gene. This CDR3 is 14 amino acids long.

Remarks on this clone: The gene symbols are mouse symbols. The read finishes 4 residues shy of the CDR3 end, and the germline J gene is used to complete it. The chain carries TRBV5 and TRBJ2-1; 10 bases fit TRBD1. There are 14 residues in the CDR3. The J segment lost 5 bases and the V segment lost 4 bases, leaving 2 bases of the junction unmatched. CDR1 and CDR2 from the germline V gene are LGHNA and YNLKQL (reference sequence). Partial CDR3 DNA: TGTGCCAGCAGCCTCGGGACAGGGGATGCT. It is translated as CASSLGTGDA. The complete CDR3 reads CASSLGTGDAEQFF.

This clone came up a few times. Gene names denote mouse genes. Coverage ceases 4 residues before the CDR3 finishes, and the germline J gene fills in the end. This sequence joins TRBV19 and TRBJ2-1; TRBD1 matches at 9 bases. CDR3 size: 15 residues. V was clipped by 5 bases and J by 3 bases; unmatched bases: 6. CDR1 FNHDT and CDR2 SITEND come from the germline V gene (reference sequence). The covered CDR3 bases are TGTGCCAGCAGCCAGCGACAGGGGGGCTATGCT. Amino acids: CASSQRQGGYA. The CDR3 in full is CASSQRQGGYAEQFF.

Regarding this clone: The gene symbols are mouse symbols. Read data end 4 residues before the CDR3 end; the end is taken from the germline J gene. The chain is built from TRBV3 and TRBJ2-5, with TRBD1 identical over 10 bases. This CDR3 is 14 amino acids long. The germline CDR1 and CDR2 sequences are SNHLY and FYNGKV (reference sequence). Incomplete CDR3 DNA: TGTGCCAGCAGCTACGGGGACAGGGGAGAC. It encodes CASSYGDRGD. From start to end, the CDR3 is CASSYGDRGDTQYF.

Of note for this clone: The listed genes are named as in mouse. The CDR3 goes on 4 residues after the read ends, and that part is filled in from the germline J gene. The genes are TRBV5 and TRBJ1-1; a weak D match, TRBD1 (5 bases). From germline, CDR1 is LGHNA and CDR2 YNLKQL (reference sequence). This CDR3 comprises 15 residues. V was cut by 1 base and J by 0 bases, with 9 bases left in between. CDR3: CASSQGGEANTEVFF. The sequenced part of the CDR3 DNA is TGTGCCAGCAGCCAAGGAGGGGAAGCAAACACA.

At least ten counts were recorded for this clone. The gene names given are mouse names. CDR3 DNA (partial): TGTGCCAGCAGTGGACAGACAAACACA. Encoded protein: CASSGQTNT. The complete CDR3 sequence is CASSGQTNTEVFF. J is TRBJ1-1 and V is TRBV13-3, with D perhaps TRBD1 (5 bases). The sequenced fragment ends 4 residues before the CDR3 boundary, so the rest is inferred from the germline J gene. CDR1 and CDR2 (germline): NNHDY, SYVADS. CDR3 length: 13 residues. Trimming cost V 3 bases and J 0 bases, with 6 bases left between them.